Listed below are T cell receptor beta chains from one sample, sequenced in a study of blood T cell repertoires in COVID-19. The protocol was immunoSEQ multiplex PCR, while the TCRdb copy is restricted to in-frame clones and leaves out a portion. The sample includes approximately 460,000 clones, 89% of them seen just once. The material sequenced was peripheral blood. These receptors were obtained from a man between 18 and 35 years old with COVID-19, enrolled during active disease. CDR3s include the opening cysteine and the closing phenylalanine or tryptophan. A D gene is named only where the DNA matches it firmly. Rows may omit the clone size; those that give it use once, few, many or a size class.

>once|TRBV6-5|15|NA|TRBJ2-5
TGTGCCAGCAGTCCTAGGTGGGGCTACCAAGAGACCCAGTACTTC
CASSPRWGYQETQYF
>NA|TRBV29-1|17|NA|TRBJ1-1
TGCAGCGTTGAAGACCTGGCAGGGGAGGGTACGAACACTGAAGCTTTCTTT
CSVEDLAGEGTNTEAFF
>NA|TRBV11-1|15|TRBD2|TRBJ2-7
TGTGCCAGCAGCTTGGGACTAGCGGGGACCTACGAGCAGTACTTC
CASSLGLAGTYEQYF
>NA|TRBV10-3|15|TRBD1|TRBJ1-1
TGTGCCATCAGTGAACCCGGACAGGGGAGAGCTGAAGCTTTCTTT
CAISEPGQGRAEAFF
>NA|TRBV2|13|NA|TRBJ1-5
TGTGCCAGCAGAGCCGATAGCAATCAGCCCCAGCATTTT
CASRADSNQPQHF
>NA|TRBV27|16|TRBD2|TRBJ2-7
TGTGCCAGCAGTCCGGTGGGACTAGCGGGCTCCTACGAGCAGTACTTC
CASSPVGLAGSYEQYF
>once|TRBV24-1|17|TRBD2|TRBJ2-5
TGTGCCACCAGTCCTCGGACTAGCGGGAGGGCCGGGGAGACCCAGTACTTC
CATSPRTSGRAGETQYF
>once|TRBV5-5|15|TRBD1|TRBJ1-2
TGTGCCAGCAGCCACCCTGTAAGGGGGCTGTCTGGCTACACCTTC
CASSHPVRGLSGYTF
>few|TRBV9|15|NA|TRBJ2-3
TGTGCCAGCAGCGTACTTGCGGACTACACAGATACGCAGTATTTT
CASSVLADYTDTQYF
>NA|TRBV27|18|TRBD2|TRBJ2-5
TGTGCCAGCAGTCAACTCCGACTAGCGGGAGGGCCCAGGGAGACCCAGTACTTC
CASSQLRLAGGPRETQYF
>NA|TRBV10-3|15|NA|TRBJ1-3
TGTGCCATCAGTGAGTCGGGCAGTACTGGAAACACCATATATTTT
CAISESGSTGNTIYF
>NA|TRBV24-1|12|NA|TRBJ2-3
TGTGCCACCAGTGATTCCCTGGATACGCAGTATTTT
CATSDSLDTQYF
>once|TRBV28|17|TRBD2|TRBJ2-7
TGTGCCAGCAGTTATCCTCCGACTAGCGGGAGGAACGCGGAGCAGTACTTC
CASSYPPTSGRNAEQYF
>NA|TRBV10-3|14|TRBD1|TRBJ1-2
TGTGCCATCACCCCTGGACAGGGCGACTATGGCTACACCTTC
CAITPGQGDYGYTF
>NA|TRBV2|13|NA|TRBJ2-1
TGTGCCAGCAGTGACGTACCCTCGGGTGAGCAGTTCTTC
CASSDVPSGEQFF
>NA|TRBV18|13|NA|TRBJ2-3
TGTGCCAGCTCACCGTGGACTTCAGATACGCAGTATTTT
CASSPWTSDTQYF
>NA|TRBV5-6|14|TRBD1|TRBJ1-2
TGTGCCAGCAGCTTGTACGGGACAGTCTATGGCTACACCTTC
CASSLYGTVYGYTF
>NA|TRBV7-9|13|NA|TRBJ2-2
TGTGCCAGCAGCAGCGGCGGGTCCTGGGAGCTGTTTTTT
CASSSGGSWELFF
>NA|TRBV13|17|TRBD1|TRBJ1-6
TGTGCCAGCAGCGACCAACAGGGGGCCAGGGGAAATTCACCCCTCCACTTT
CASSDQQGARGNSPLHF
>NA|TRBV27|17|NA|TRBJ2-7
TGTGCCAGCAGTTTATCGCTGACCGGGGATTCCCCCTACGAGCAGTACTTC
CASSLSLTGDSPYEQYF
>NA|TRBV11-2|16|TRBD2|TRBJ2-5
TGTGCCAGCAGCTTAGATACCCTAGCGGGGTTAGGGACCCAGTACTTC
CASSLDTLAGLGTQYF
>NA|TRBV9|13|NA|TRBJ2-2
TGTGCCAGCGGGGACATGGGGGCCGGGGAGCTGTTTTTT
CASGDMGAGELFF
>NA|TRBV5-1|13|NA|TRBJ2-7
TGCGCCAGCAGCTTGGCCCCCAGCGCCGAGCAGTACTTC
CASSLAPSAEQYF
>NA|TRBV12-3/TRBV12-4|12|NA|TRBJ2-5
TGTGCCAGCAGTCGACTCCAAGAGACCCAGTACTTC
CASSRLQETQYF
>NA|TRBV7-9|17|TRBD2|TRBJ2-5
TGTGCCAGCAGCCACCGGACTAGCGGGAGGGAGCAAGAGACCCAGTACTTC
CASSHRTSGREQETQYF
>NA|TRBV6-1|17|TRBD2|TRBJ2-6
TGTGCCAGCAATAAAGCGGGACTTATCTCTGGGGCCAACGTCCTGACTTTC
CASNKAGLISGANVLTF
>NA|TRBV5-4|13|NA|TRBJ1-1
TGTGCCAGCAGCTTGACAGAGAACACTGAAGCTTTCTTT
CASSLTENTEAFF
>NA|TRBV6-5|15|NA|TRBJ2-5
TGTGCCAGCAGTTTCGATAGGGGGAGAAATTCGGCCCAGTACTTC
CASSFDRGRNSAQYF
>NA|TRBV7-9|12|NA|TRBJ2-7
TGTGCCAGCAGCCCTCGGAGGAACGAGCAGTACTTC
CASSPRRNEQYF
>NA|TRBV6-5|13|NA|TRBJ1-2
TGTGCCAGCAGTTTGACGAGCGTCTATGGCTACACCTTC
CASSLTSVYGYTF
>NA|TRBV20-1|15|TRBD2|TRBJ2-5
TGCAGTGCTAGTACGCCCGGGACTAGCGATGAGACCCAGTACTTC
CSASTPGTSDETQYF
>NA|TRBV7-9|14|NA|TRBJ2-7
TGTGCCAGCAGTCGCGGGACGCTGCAGGTCGAGCAGTACTTC
CASSRGTLQVEQYF
>NA|TRBV19|19|TRBD2|TRBJ2-1
TGTGCCAGTAGTATTTATGTAGGCCCAACTAGCGGGACCTACAATGAGCAGTTCTTC
CASSIYVGPTSGTYNEQFF
>NA|TRBV11-3|15|TRBD2|TRBJ2-7
TGTGCCAGCAGCTTTGAAGCGGGAGATTCGGTCGAGCAGTACTTC
CASSFEAGDSVEQYF
>NA|TRBV27|16|TRBD1|TRBJ2-3
TGTGCCAGCAGTGGACAGGCTCGTCTTAGCACAGATACGCAGTATTTT
CASSGQARLSTDTQYF
>NA|TRBV15|13|NA|TRBJ2-1
TGTGCCACCAGCTTGCCAGGGGTTCGGGAGCAGTTCTTC
CATSLPGVREQFF
>NA|TRBV3-1/TRBV3-2|18|NA|TRBJ1-2
TGTGCCAGCAGCCATCGAGAGGGAGACCGCGAGAAACCCTATGGCTACACCTTC
CASSHREGDREKPYGYTF
>once|TRBV18|12|NA|TRBJ2-5
TGTGCCAGCTCACGTGGTCGGGAGAGCCAGTACTTC
CASSRGRESQYF
>NA|TRBV5-1|16|TRBD2|TRBJ2-7
TGCGCCAGCAGCTCTAGGACTAGCGGGGCTACCTACGAGCAGTACTTC
CASSSRTSGATYEQYF
>NA|TRBV6-4|14|TRBD1|TRBJ1-2
TGTGCCAGCAGCCCGGGACAGGGGGCGTCTGGCTACACCTTC
CASSPGQGASGYTF
>few|TRBV7-2|12|NA|TRBJ1-6
TGTGCCAGCAGCCCGCGGGGATCACCCCTCCACTTT
CASSPRGSPLHF
>NA|TRBV10-1|16|TRBD2|TRBJ2-7
TGCGCCAGCAGTGAGAGGGGTAGCGGGATCAGGTACGAGCAGTACTTC
CASSERGSGIRYEQYF
>NA|TRBV2|13|TRBD2|TRBJ2-1
TGTGCGGCAAGGACTAGCGGCTACAATGAGCAGTTCTTC
CAARTSGYNEQFF
>once|TRBV2|15|NA|TRBJ2-1
TGTGCCAGCAGTGAAGGGATGGTGCGGGCTCCTGAGCAGTTCTTC
CASSEGMVRAPEQFF
>NA|TRBV11-3|13|NA|TRBJ2-2
TGTGCCAGCAGGCCTGGACAGACCGGGGAGCTGTTTTTT
CASRPGQTGELFF
>NA|TRBV19|15|TRBD1|TRBJ1-5
TGTGCCAGTACGGGTCAGGGGGCAACCTATCAGCCCCAGCATTTT
CASTGQGATYQPQHF
>NA|TRBV5-6|13|NA|TRBJ1-2
TGTGCCAGCAGCCCAGACAGGAACTATGGCTACACCTTC
CASSPDRNYGYTF
>NA|TRBV7-3|15|TRBD1|TRBJ2-3
TGTGCCAGCAGCTCGACGGGACAGAGCACAGATACGCAGTATTTT
CASSSTGQSTDTQYF
>NA|TRBV19|10|NA|TRBJ1-1
TGTGCCACTCGGGAGAGGGAAGCTTTCTTT
CATREREAFF
>NA|TRBV2|15|NA|TRBJ1-4
TGTGCCAGCAGTGAAAACCGGGGATCAAATGAAAAACTGTTTTTT
CASSENRGSNEKLFF
>NA|TRBV3-1/TRBV3-2|18|NA|TRBJ2-2
TGTGCCAGCAGCCAATTAGCCTGGGGGGGCCAAAACACCGGGGAGCTGTTTTTT
CASSQLAWGGQNTGELFF
>NA|TRBV5-5|15|NA|TRBJ2-1
TGTGCCAGCACCCCGCATCAGGGGCCCTACAATGAGCAGTTCTTC
CASTPHQGPYNEQFF
>NA|TRBV13|16|NA|TRBJ2-5
TGTGCCAGCAGCTTGGGTTCCAGGGGACCGCAAGAGACCCAGTACTTC
CASSLGSRGPQETQYF